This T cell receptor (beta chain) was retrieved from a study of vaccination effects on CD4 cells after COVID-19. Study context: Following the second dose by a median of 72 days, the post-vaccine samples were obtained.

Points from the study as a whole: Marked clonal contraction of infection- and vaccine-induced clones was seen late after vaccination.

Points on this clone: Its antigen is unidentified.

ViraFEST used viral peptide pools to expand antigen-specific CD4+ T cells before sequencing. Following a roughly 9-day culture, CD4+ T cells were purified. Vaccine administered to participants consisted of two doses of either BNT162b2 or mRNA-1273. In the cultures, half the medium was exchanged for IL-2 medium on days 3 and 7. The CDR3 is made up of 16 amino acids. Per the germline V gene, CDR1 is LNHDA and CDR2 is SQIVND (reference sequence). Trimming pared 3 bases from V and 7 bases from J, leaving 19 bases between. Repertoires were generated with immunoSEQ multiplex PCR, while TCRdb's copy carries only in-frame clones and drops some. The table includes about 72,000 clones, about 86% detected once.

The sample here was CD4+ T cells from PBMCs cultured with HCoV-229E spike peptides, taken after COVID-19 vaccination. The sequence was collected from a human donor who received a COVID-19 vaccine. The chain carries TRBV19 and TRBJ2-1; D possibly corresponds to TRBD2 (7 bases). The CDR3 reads CASSILWGRGRNEQFF. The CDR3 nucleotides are TGTGCCAGTAGTATTTTATGGGGGCGGGGGCGTAATGAGCAGTTCTTC.